The clone carrying this TCR beta chain turned up a few times. These data originate in a study of T-cell reconstitution after alpha-beta-depleted transplantation in children. CDR1 and CDR2 from the germline V gene are SGHRS and YFSETQ. The CDR3 contains 14 residues. The trim removed 4 bases at V and 8 bases at J, leaving 8 bases unmatched. Construction of the TCRbeta library involved unique molecular identifiers. TCRdb fed the PCR reads into MiXCR, producing one record per CDR3 protein. This sample has 400,000 to 500,000 distinct CDR3 sequences, with about 11% found just once. The receptor's source is a human donor who donated a stem cell graft to a child with acute myeloid leukemia. The specimen was PBMCs from the stem cell graft donor, collected from the stem cell graft. The chain links TRBV5-1 to TRBJ2-1; 8 positions match TRBD2. The CDR3 spells CASSLGLAIDEQFF. The CDR3 nucleotides are TGCGCCAGCAGCCTTGGACTAGCCATCGATGAGCAGTTCTTC.